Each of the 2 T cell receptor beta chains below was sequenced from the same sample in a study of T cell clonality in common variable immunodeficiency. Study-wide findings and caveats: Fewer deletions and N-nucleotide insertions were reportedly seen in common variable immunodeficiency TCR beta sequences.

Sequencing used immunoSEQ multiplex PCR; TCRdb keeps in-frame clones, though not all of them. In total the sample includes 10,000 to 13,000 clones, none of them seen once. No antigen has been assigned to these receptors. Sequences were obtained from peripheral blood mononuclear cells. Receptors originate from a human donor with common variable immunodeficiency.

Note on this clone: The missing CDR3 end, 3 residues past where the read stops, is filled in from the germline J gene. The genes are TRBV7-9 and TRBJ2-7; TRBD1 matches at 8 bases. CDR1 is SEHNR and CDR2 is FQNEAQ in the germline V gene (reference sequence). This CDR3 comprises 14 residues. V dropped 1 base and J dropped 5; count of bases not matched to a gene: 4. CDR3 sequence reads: CASSLVRTGNEQYF. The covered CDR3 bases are TGTGCCAGCAGCTTAGTCCGGACAGGGAACGAG.

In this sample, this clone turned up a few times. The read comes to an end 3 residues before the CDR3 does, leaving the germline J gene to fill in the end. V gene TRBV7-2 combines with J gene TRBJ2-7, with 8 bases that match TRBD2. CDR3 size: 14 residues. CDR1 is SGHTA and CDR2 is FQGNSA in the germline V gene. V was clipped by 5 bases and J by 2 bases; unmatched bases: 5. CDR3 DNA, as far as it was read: TGTGCCAGCAGCAATCAGCGGGAGACCTACGAG. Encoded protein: CASSNQRETYE. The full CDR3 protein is CASSNQRETYEQYF.